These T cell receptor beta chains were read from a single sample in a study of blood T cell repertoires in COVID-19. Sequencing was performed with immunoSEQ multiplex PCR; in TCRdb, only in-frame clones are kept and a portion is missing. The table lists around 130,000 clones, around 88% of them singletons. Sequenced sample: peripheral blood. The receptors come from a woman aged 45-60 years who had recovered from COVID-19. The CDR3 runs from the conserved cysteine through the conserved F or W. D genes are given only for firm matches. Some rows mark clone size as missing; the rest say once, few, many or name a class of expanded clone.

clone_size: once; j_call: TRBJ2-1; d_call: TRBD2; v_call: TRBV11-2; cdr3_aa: CASSLGRLAGGDNEQFF; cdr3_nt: TGTGCCAGCAGCTTAGGTCGGCTAGCGGGGGGTGACAATGAGCAGTTCTTC
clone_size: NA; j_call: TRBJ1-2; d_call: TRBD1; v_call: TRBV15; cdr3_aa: CATSRVGQGVNYGYTF; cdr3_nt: TGTGCCACCAGCAGAGTAGGCCAGGGGGTCAACTATGGCTACACCTTC
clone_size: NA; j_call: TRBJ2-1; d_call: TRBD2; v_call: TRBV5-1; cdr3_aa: CASTLRASGAHNEQFF; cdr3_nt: TGCGCCAGCACCCTGAGGGCTAGCGGGGCCCACAATGAGCAGTTCTTC
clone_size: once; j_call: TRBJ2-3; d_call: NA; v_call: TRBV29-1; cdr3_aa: CSVGVLGPDTQYF; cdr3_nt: TGCAGCGTGGGAGTCCTGGGTCCAGATACGCAGTATTTT
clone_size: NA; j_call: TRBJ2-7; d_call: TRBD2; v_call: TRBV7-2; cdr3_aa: CASSHGRLARYSYEQYF; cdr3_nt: TGTGCCAGCAGTCACGGGAGACTAGCGCGATACTCCTACGAGCAGTACTTC
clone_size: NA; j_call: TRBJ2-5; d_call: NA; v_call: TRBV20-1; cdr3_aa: CSASLRETQYF; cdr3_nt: TGCAGTGCTAGTCTGCGTGAGACCCAGTACTTC
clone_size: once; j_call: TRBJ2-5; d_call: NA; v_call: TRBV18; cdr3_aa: CASSPFQEGQYF; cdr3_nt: TGTGCCAGCTCACCATTCCAGGAGGGCCAGTACTTC
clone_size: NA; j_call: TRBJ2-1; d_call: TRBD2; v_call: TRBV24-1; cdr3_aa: CATSEAGGYNEQFF; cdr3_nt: TGTGCCACCAGTGAGGCGGGGGGATACAATGAGCAGTTCTTC
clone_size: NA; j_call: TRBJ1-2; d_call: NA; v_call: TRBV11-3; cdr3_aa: CASSYQGHDYGYTF; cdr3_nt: TGTGCCAGCAGCTATCAGGGGCACGACTATGGCTACACCTTC
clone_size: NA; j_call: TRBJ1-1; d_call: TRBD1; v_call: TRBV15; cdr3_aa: CATSGTVNTEAFF; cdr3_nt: TGTGCCACCAGCGGGACAGTGAACACTGAAGCTTTCTTT
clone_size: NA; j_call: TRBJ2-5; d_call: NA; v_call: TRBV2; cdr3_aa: CASSPGTSKQTQYF; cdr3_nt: TGTGCCAGCAGTCCCGGGACTTCAAAGCAGACCCAGTACTTC
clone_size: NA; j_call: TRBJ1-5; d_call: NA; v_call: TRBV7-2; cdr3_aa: CASSHFNQPQHF; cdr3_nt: TGTGCCAGCAGCCACTTTAATCAGCCCCAGCATTTT
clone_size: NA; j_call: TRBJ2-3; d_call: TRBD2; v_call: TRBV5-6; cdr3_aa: CASSPLAGAHTQYF; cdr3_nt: TGTGCCAGCAGCCCACTAGCGGGAGCTCATACGCAGTATTTT
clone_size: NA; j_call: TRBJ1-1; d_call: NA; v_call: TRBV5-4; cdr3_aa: CASSLDLPTEAFF; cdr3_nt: TGTGCCAGCAGCTTGGACCTACCCACTGAAGCTTTCTTT
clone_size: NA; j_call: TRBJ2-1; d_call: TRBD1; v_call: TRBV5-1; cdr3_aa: CASSSYTGDEQFF; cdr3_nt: TGCGCCAGCAGCTCATATACAGGGGATGAGCAGTTCTTC
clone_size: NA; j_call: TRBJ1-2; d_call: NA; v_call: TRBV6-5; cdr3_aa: CASSYSSWSLEGYTF; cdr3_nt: TGTGCCAGCAGTTACTCGAGTTGGAGCCTCGAGGGCTACACCTTC
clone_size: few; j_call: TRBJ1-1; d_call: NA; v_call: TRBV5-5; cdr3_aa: CASSFETGSDVAFF; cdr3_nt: TGTGCCAGCAGCTTCGAGACAGGATCTGACGTGGCTTTCTTT
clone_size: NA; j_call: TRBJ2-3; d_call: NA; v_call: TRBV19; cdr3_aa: CASSIAEAGTQYF; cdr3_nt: TGTGCCAGTAGTATCGCTGAAGCGGGTACGCAGTATTTT
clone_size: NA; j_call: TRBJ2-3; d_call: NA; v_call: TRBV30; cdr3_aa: CAWSLRQPGTDTQYF; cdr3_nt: TGTGCCTGGAGTTTAAGACAACCCGGCACAGATACGCAGTATTTT
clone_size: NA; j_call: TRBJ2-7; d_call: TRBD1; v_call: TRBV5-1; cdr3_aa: CASRRGQGTFREQYF; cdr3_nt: TGCGCCAGCAGAAGAGGACAGGGGACGTTCCGCGAGCAGTACTTC
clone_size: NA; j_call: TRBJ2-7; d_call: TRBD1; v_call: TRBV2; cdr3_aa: CASSLGQGAYEQYF; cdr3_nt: TGTGCCAGCAGTTTAGGACAGGGTGCCTACGAGCAGTACTTC
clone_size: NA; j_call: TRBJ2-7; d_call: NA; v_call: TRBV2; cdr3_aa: CASFRGYEQYF; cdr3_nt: TGTGCCAGTTTTAGGGGCTACGAGCAGTACTTC
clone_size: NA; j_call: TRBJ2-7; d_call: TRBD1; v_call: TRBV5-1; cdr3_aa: CASRRSGQGAYEQYF; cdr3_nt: TGCGCCAGCAGAAGGTCGGGACAGGGCGCCTACGAGCAGTACTTC
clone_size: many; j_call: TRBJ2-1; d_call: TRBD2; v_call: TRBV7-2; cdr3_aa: CASSPRTSGSRNEQFF; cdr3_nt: TGTGCCAGCAGCCCAAGGACTAGCGGGAGTCGTAATGAGCAGTTCTTC
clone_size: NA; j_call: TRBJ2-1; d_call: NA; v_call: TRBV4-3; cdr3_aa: CASSQDIIRYRSSYNEQFF; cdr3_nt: TGCGCCAGCAGCCAAGATATAATCCGGTATCGAAGCTCCTACAATGAGCAGTTCTTC
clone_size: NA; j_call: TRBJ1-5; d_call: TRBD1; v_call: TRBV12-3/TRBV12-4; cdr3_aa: CASSRDRPQPQHF; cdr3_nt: TGTGCCAGCAGTCGGGACAGGCCCCAGCCCCAGCATTTT
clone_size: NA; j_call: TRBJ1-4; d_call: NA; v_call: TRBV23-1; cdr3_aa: CASSQALDSNEKLFF; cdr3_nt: TGCGCCAGCAGTCAAGCCCTAGACAGTAATGAAAAACTGTTTTTT
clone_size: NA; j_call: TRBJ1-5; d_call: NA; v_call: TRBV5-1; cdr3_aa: CASSLGPRENQPQHF; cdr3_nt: TGCGCCAGCAGCTTGGGTCCCAGGGAAAATCAGCCCCAGCATTTT
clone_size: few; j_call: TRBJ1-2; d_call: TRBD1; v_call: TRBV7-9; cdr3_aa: CASSPGTGDYGYTF; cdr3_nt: TGTGCCAGCAGTCCCGGGACAGGGGACTATGGCTACACCTTC
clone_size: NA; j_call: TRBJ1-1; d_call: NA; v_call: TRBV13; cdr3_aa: CASSLRGLEAFF; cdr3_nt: TGTGCCAGCAGCTTAAGGGGTCTGGAAGCTTTCTTT
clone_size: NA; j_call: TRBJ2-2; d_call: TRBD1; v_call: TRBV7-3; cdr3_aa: CASSSGTGGHTGELFF; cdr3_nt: TGTGCCAGCAGCTCTGGGACAGGGGGTCACACCGGGGAGCTGTTTTTT
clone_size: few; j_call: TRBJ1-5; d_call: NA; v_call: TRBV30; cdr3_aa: CAWSVRGNQPQHF; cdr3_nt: TGTGCCTGGAGTGTACGGGGCAATCAGCCCCAGCATTTT
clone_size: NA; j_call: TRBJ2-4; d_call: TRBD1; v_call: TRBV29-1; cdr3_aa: CSVEAGQGKNIQYF; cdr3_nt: TGCAGCGTTGAAGCGGGACAGGGCAAAAACATTCAGTACTTC
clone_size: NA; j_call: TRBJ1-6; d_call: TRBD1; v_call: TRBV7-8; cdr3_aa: CASSSYTRQGSNSPLHF; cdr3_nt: TGTGCCAGCAGCTCATACACTCGACAGGGAAGTAATTCACCCCTCCACTTT
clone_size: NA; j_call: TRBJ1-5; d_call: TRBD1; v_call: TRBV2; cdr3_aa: CASSDGNRGYNQPQHF; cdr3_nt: TGTGCCAGCAGTGACGGAAACAGGGGGTATAATCAGCCCCAGCATTTT